These 12 T cell receptor beta chains came from one sample sequenced in a study of beta chain features in type 1 diabetes. What was sequenced were expressed TCRB transcripts, since all of the isolated RNA had been reverse transcribed. Assay used: immunoSEQ multiplex PCR; TCRdb lists only in-frame clones, some missing. The table has about 470,000 clones, 25% to 35% seen once. What was sequenced was naive CD4+ T cells from blood. These TCRs come from a man in his late teens or twenties in good health.

The V call is TRBV9, the J call TRBJ2-1; no clear D. CDR3 length: 16 amino acids. V lost 2 bases and J 4 bases, leaving 16 bases between the germline ends. Germline CDR1 reads SGDLS; CDR2 reads YYNGEE. The CDR3 DNA reads TGTGCCAGCAGCGTCTCCGTGGGCAGTTCTTACAATGAGCAGTTCTTC. It encodes CASSVSVGSSYNEQFF.

CDR3 bases: TGCAGCGGTACAACTGGGGGCACAGATACGCAGTATTTT. Protein product: CSGTTGGTDTQYF. J is TRBJ2-3 and V is TRBV29-1; D is unclear. V lost 7 bases and J lost 1, with 12 bases in between. Germline loops: CDR1 SQVTM, CDR2 ANQGSEA. CDR3 length: 13 amino acids.

Of note for this clone: Other DNA sequences in the sample encode the same CDR3. CDR3 amino acids: CASSPTSGRPYEQYF. The CDR3 DNA reads as TGTGCCAGCAGCCCCACTAGCGGGCGGCCCTACGAGCAGTACTTC. The V gene is TRBV5-4, the J gene TRBJ2-7, with 9 bases matching TRBD2. V gave up 4 bases and J gave up 2 bases; unmatched junction bases: 7. CDR3 length equals 15 residues. CDR1 and CDR2 from the germline V gene are SGHNT and YYREEE (reference sequence).

The chain has TRBV4-3 and TRBJ2-5; maybe TRBD2 (6 bases). Germline lookup yields CDR1 LGHNA and CDR2 YSLEER. The CDR3 length is 16 residues. V dropped 0 bases and J dropped 1 base, with 12 bases sitting between them. The CDR3 is CASSQEGLASQETQYF. The CDR3 DNA reads TGCGCCAGCAGCCAAGAGGGACTGGCGAGCCAAGAGACCCAGTACTTC.

The genes are TRBV30 and TRBJ1-1; TRBD1 matches 8 bases. V lost 7 bases, J lost 0 bases, and 4 bases stayed unmatched. CDR1 is GTSNPN, CDR2 SVGIG, per germline (reference sequence). This CDR3 comprises 13 residues. The CDR3 sequence is CASTDRVNTEAFF. CDR3 nucleotides: TGTGCCTCCACGGACAGGGTGAACACTGAAGCTTTCTTT.

The V call is TRBV4-3, the J call TRBJ2-7, with TRBD2 matching 14 bases. CDR3 length: 17 amino acids. Germline V lookup: CDR1 LGHNA, CDR2 YSLEER. J was trimmed by 5 bases and V by 3 bases; bases with no gene match: 9. CDR3 in DNA: TGCGCCAGCAGCCAGCTAAGCGGGACTAGCGGGAGCAACGAGCAGTACTTC. This codes for CASSQLSGTSGSNEQYF.

V usage is TRBV5-4 and J usage is TRBJ2-1; 8 bases line up with TRBD2. This CDR3 contains 15 residues. Per the germline V gene, CDR1 is SGHNT and CDR2 is YYREEE (reference sequence). The V gene end was trimmed by 0 bases and the J gene end by 2 bases; junction bases not matched to a gene: 1. The CDR3 region is CASSLGAGAYNEQFF. CDR3 nucleotides: TGTGCCAGCAGCTTGGGAGCGGGAGCCTACAATGAGCAGTTCTTC.

This rearrangement joins TRBV30 to TRBJ2-2, with D perhaps matching TRBD1 or TRBD2 (5 bases each). V gave up 2 bases and J gave up 0 bases, with 13 bases separating them. Germline CDR1 is GTSNPN and CDR2 is SVGIG (reference sequence). This CDR3 region has 16 residues. The CDR3 DNA sequence: TGTGCCTGGAGTAGGTGGGGGACCACGAACACCGGGGAGCTGTTTTTT. Translation gives CAWSRWGTTNTGELFF.

This clone turned up a few times. The CDR3 loop reads CATEGNTEAFF. CDR3 nucleotide sequence: TGTGCCACCGAAGGGAACACTGAAGCTTTCTTT. This sequence joins TRBV28 and TRBJ1-1; D is unresolved. The CDR3 is 11 residues long. V lost 10 bases, J lost 1 base, and 7 bases lay in between. Germline V gives CDR1 MDHEN, CDR2 SYDVKM.

V gene TRBV9 combines with J gene TRBJ2-1; D is perhaps TRBD2 (6 bases). V lost 0 bases to trimming and J lost 2 bases, with 18 bases between them. There are 18 residues in the CDR3. Germline CDR1 and CDR2: SGDLS and YYNGEE. CDR3 protein: CASSVAPPLGLAYNEQFF. CDR3 sequence (DNA): TGTGCCAGCAGCGTAGCCCCTCCTTTGGGACTCGCCTACAATGAGCAGTTCTTC.

In this sample, this clone turned up once. This chain uses TRBV5-1 with TRBJ2-1; 8 bases are a match to TRBD2. V shed 2 bases and J 0 bases; nucleotides not matched to a gene: 4. The CDR3 extends over 16 amino acids. Germline lookup yields CDR1 SGHRS and CDR2 YFSETQ. The CDR3 DNA sequence: TGCGCCAGCAGCTTAGCGGGAGTAAGCTCCTACAATGAGCAGTTCTTC. Translated, it gives CASSLAGVSSYNEQFF.

The CDR3 region is CASSLTGISYEQYF. The DNA for the CDR3 is TGTGCCAGCAGCTTAACGGGGATCTCCTACGAGCAGTACTTC. The gene calls are TRBV5-4 and TRBJ2-7, with a possible D match to TRBD2 (5 bases). Trimming shortened V by 2 bases and J by 0 bases, and 9 bases separated the two germline ends. This CDR3 has 14 amino acids. The germline V gene encodes CDR1 SGHNT and CDR2 YYREEE (reference sequence).